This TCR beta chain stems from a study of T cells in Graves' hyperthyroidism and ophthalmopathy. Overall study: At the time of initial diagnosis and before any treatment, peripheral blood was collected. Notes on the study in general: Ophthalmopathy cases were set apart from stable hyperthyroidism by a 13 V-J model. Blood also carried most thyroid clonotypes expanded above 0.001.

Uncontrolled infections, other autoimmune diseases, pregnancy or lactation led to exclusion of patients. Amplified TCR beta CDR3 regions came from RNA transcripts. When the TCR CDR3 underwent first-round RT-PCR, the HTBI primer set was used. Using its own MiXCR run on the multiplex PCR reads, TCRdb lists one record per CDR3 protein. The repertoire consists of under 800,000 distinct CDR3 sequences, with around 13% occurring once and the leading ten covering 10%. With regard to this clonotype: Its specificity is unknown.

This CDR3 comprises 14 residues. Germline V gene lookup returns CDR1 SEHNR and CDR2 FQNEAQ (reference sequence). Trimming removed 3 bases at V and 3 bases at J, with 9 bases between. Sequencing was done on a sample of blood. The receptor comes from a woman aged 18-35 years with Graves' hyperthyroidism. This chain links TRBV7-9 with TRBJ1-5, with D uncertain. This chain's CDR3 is CASSFPSPNQPQHF. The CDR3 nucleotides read TGTGCCAGCAGCTTTCCGAGTCCCAATCAGCCCCAGCATTTT.